These T cell receptor beta chains were read from a single sample in a study of T cells expressing NK-cell markers. TCRdb reprocessed the 5' RACE reads and stores each CDR3 protein as one record, lacking DNA. The specimen's table records about 160,000 distinct CDR3 sequences. The sequenced material came from blood T cells: a sorted CD56 or NKG2C T cell subset, CD4+ or CD8+ T cells, or bulk PBMC T cells (not recorded which). The origin of the receptors is a woman aged 18 to 75 in good health. The CDR3 runs from the conserved cysteine through the conserved F or W. The order of the fields is J gene, V gene, CDR3 protein.

J gene: TRBJ2-7
V gene: TRBV7-2
CDR3 protein: CASSVARSYEQYF

J gene: TRBJ1-1
V gene: TRBV12-3/TRBV12-4
CDR3 protein: CASSPRGEAFF

J gene: TRBJ1-2
V gene: TRBV12-3/TRBV12-4
CDR3 protein: CASRISLYGYTF

J gene: TRBJ1-2
V gene: TRBV5-5
CDR3 protein: CASSRGRTGANYGYTF

J gene: TRBJ1-5
V gene: TRBV4-1
CDR3 protein: CASSREGVGQPQHF

J gene: TRBJ2-5
V gene: TRBV12-3/TRBV12-4
CDR3 protein: CASSLGQGISVGETQYF

J gene: TRBJ2-7
V gene: TRBV7-2
CDR3 protein: CASSGDPLRSEQYF

J gene: TRBJ1-3
V gene: TRBV20-1
CDR3 protein: CSAYYRVAAGNTIYF

J gene: TRBJ2-2
V gene: TRBV7-9
CDR3 protein: CASSARPTGELFF

J gene: TRBJ1-2
V gene: TRBV5-6
CDR3 protein: CASSKRVRNYGYTF

J gene: TRBJ2-7
V gene: TRBV19
CDR3 protein: CAIERERISYEQYF

J gene: TRBJ2-1
V gene: TRBV30
CDR3 protein: CAWSGGSAANEQFF

J gene: TRBJ1-1
V gene: TRBV6-1
CDR3 protein: CASSRTGRNTEAFF

J gene: TRBJ2-7
V gene: TRBV7-9
CDR3 protein: CASRSTGGPEQYF

J gene: TRBJ2-3
V gene: TRBV7-9
CDR3 protein: CASSLQTSGEDTQYF

J gene: TRBJ1-4
V gene: TRBV5-5
CDR3 protein: CASSTNRAMEKLFF

J gene: TRBJ2-3
V gene: TRBV5-1
CDR3 protein: CASSSNLAGGTDTQYF

J gene: TRBJ1-2
V gene: TRBV27
CDR3 protein: CASSFSGLYGYTF

J gene: TRBJ1-3
V gene: TRBV20-1
CDR3 protein: CSALDLHSGNTIYF

J gene: TRBJ1-1
V gene: TRBV5-1
CDR3 protein: CASSLGGTANTEAFF